The 23 T cell receptor beta chains below were found in one sample sequenced in a study of T-cell reconstitution after alpha-beta-depleted transplantation in children. Unique molecular identifiers were incorporated when the TCRbeta library was constructed. A single record per CDR3 protein comes from TCRdb applying MiXCR to the PCR reads. Of 800,000 to 1,000,000 distinct CDR3 sequences listed, under 30% are singletons. The sample here was PBMCs, mostly from graft donor cells, taken 360 days after TCRalphabeta/CD19-depleted stem cell transplant. The receptors derive from a boy younger than two who had a stem cell transplant for SCID, so the T cells may come from the graft donor.

This clonotype was detected only a few times. The chain employs TRBV28 and TRBJ1-5; 7 bases are a match to TRBD1. Trimming cost V 7 bases and J 4 bases; bases outside gene matches: 10. This CDR3 is 15 amino acids long. CDR1 MDHEN and CDR2 SYDVKM come from the germline V gene. The DNA for the CDR3 is TGTGCCAGCATATTCGGGGACAGCCTGAATCAGCCCCAGCATTTT. It encodes CASIFGDSLNQPQHF.

J is TRBJ2-3 and V is TRBV12-3 or TRBV12-4; weak D call: TRBD1 (6 bases). This CDR3 is 16 amino acids long. The ends were cut back, 3 bases at V and 1 base at J, with 14 bases in the middle. The CDR3 sequence is CASSFGRGGGTDTQYF. The CDR3, as DNA: TGTGCCAGCAGTTTTGGCAGGGGCGGTGGCACAGATACGCAGTATTTT.

Remarks on this clonotype: One junction end does not reproduce the germline sequence, and a read error may be involved. This chain joins TRBV6-1 and TRBJ2-7; 7 bases agree with TRBD1. Germline V gene sequence: CDR1 MNHNS, CDR2 SASEGT. The CDR3 contains 14 residues. The CDR3 region is CASTNVRDSAIFWF. CDR3 nucleotides: TGTGCCAGCACCAATGTCAGGGACAGTGCGATATTCTGGTTC.

This clonotype has only a few counts. The chain has TRBV12-3 or TRBV12-4 and TRBJ2-2; 8 bases agree with TRBD1. The length of the CDR3 is 15 residues. V lost 8 bases and J lost 6; bases outside the gene matches: 11. The CDR3 reads CASLYGTGGPGELFF. Written as DNA, the CDR3 is TGTGCCAGCCTTTATGGGACAGGAGGGCCCGGGGAGCTGTTTTTT.

This chain links TRBV29-1 with TRBJ1-1; D gene ambiguous. Germline V CDR1 and CDR2: SQVTM, ANQGSEA. The ends were cut back, 1 base at V and 1 base at J, with 13 bases in the middle. This CDR3 is 15 amino acids long. CDR3 nucleotides: TGCAGCGTTGAAGTCGGTCGTAAGGGGAACACTGAAGCTTTCTTT. It yields the protein CSVEVGRKGNTEAFF. The complete variable domain, with remaining parts taken from reference TRBV29-1 and TRBJ1-1, reads SAVISQKPSRDICQRGTSLTIQCQVDSQVTMMFWYRQQPGQSLTLIATANQGSEATYESGFVIDKFPISRPNLTFSTLTVSNMSPEDSSIYLCSVEVGRKGNTEAFFGQGTRLTVV.

This clonotype came up a few times. The chain combines TRBV9 with TRBJ2-7, with D perhaps matching TRBD2 (6 bases). Trimming took off 0 bases at V and 4 bases at J, with 11 bases between the two ends. This CDR3 is 14 amino acids long. Germline V lookup: CDR1 SGDLS, CDR2 YYNGEE. The CDR3 sequence is CASSVGSGLYEQYF. The DNA of the CDR3 is TGTGCCAGCAGCGTAGGGAGCGGGTTATACGAGCAGTACTTC.

A few counts support this clonotype. The chain recombines TRBV20-1 with TRBJ2-7; D ambiguous. V was trimmed by 6 bases and J by 7 bases, leaving 22 bases between them. The CDR3 has 14 residues. Germline V CDR1 and CDR2: DFQATT, SNEGSKA (reference sequence). The CDR3 loop reads CSAPTRLELREQYF. The DNA of the CDR3 is TGCAGTGCCCCCACCAGATTAGAGTTACGTGAGCAGTACTTC.

This clonotype has a handful of counts. This chain uses TRBV20-1 with TRBJ2-1; D is unresolved. Trimming pared 6 bases from V and 3 bases from J, leaving 18 bases between. Germline CDR1 is DFQATT and CDR2 is SNEGSKA (reference sequence). The CDR3 extends over 15 amino acids. The CDR3 sequence: CSATRTGNSYNEQFF. The DNA for the CDR3 is TGCAGTGCCACCAGGACCGGCAATAGCTACAATGAGCAGTTCTTC.

This clonotype has a handful of counts. This sequence joins TRBV2 and TRBJ1-5, with TRBD1 as a possible D gene (5 bases). This CDR3 region has 14 residues. V lost 4 bases and J lost 4, with 11 bases in between. Per the germline V gene, CDR1 is SNHLY and CDR2 is FYNNEI. For the CDR3, the DNA is TGTGCCAGCAGTGTAGAACAGGTTAATCAGCCCCAGCATTTT. Translation: CASSVEQVNQPQHF. The complete variable domain, with remaining parts taken from reference TRBV2 and TRBJ1-5, reads EPEVTQTPSHQVTQMGQEVILRCVPISNHLYFYWYRQILGQKVEFLVSFYNNEISEKSEIFDDQFSVERPDGSNFTLKIRSTKLEDSAMYFCASSVEQVNQPQHFGDGTRLSIL.

This chain links TRBV7-6 with TRBJ2-7; possible D gene TRBD1, 6 bases. The V end lost 1 base, the J end lost 2 bases, and 15 bases lay between the germline ends. This CDR3 comprises 16 residues. The germline CDR1 and CDR2 sequences are SGHVS and FNYEAQ. The CDR3 nucleotides are TGTGCCAGCAGCTTAGACATAAAACAGGGCCCCTACGAGCAGTACTTC. The encoded protein is CASSLDIKQGPYEQYF.

This chain joins TRBV28 and TRBJ1-1; tentative D call: TRBD1 (5 bases). Trimming took 4 bases from V and 0 from J, leaving 21 bases between them. Germline values: CDR1 MDHEN, CDR2 SYDVKM. The CDR3 is made up of 18 amino acids. CDR3 DNA sequence: TGTGCCAGCAGTTATTACCATGGGGACGGAGGGATGAACACTGAAGCTTTCTTT. Its translation is CASSYYHGDGGMNTEAFF.

The chain joins TRBV20-1 to TRBJ2-7; 8 nucleotides line up with TRBD2. Germline V gene lookup returns CDR1 DFQATT and CDR2 SNEGSKA (reference sequence). The V segment lost 2 bases and the J segment 3 bases; nucleotides outside the gene matches: 9. This CDR3 is built from 15 residues. CDR3 region: CSARRGVAGNYEQYF. The CDR3 DNA reads as TGCAGTGCTAGACGGGGGGTAGCGGGGAACTACGAGCAGTACTTC.

In this sample, this clonotype turned up a few times. The rearrangement joins TRBV19 to TRBJ2-7; 8 positions agree with TRBD1. The CDR3 runs to 15 residues. J gave up 3 bases and V 5 bases, and 9 bases lay outside the gene matches. The V gene's germline CDR1 is LNHDA and CDR2 SQIVND (reference sequence). In DNA form, the CDR3 reads TGTGCCAGTAGTCAGACAGGGGCCGGAGACTACGAGCAGTACTTC. It codes for CASSQTGAGDYEQYF. Variable domain in full (rest from reference TRBV19 and TRBJ2-7): DGGITQSPKYLFRKEGQNVTLSCEQNLNHDAMYWYRQDPGQGLRLIYYSQIVNDFQKGDIAEGYSVSREKKESFPLTVTSAQKNPTAFYLCASSQTGAGDYEQYFGPGTRLTVT.

The rearrangement links TRBV5-4 to TRBJ2-1; D remains unclear. The length of the CDR3 is 16 residues. The V and J ends lost 0 bases and 1 base respectively, with 11 bases between them. Germline CDR1 is SGHNT and CDR2 is YYREEE (reference sequence). The CDR3: CASSLGARESYNEQFF. The CDR3 DNA is TGTGCCAGCAGCTTGGGGGCACGAGAATCCTACAATGAGCAGTTCTTC.

This clonotype has ten or more counts. The chain links TRBV27 to TRBJ1-5, with D unresolved. Trimming took off 2 bases at V and 2 bases at J, with 4 bases between the two ends. CDR3 size: 13 residues. Germline V lookup: CDR1 MNHEY, CDR2 SMNVEV (reference sequence). This CDR3 reads CASSLNRNQPQHF. CDR3 nucleotides: TGTGCCAGCAGTTTAAATCGCAATCAGCCCCAGCATTTT.

This clonotype was counted only a few times. DNA of the CDR3: TGTGCCAGCAGACCGAGCGCAGATACGCAGTATTTT. It specifies CASRPSADTQYF. The rearrangement links TRBV27 to TRBJ2-3; D gene unclear. V was cut by 6 bases and J by 4 bases, with 8 bases left in between. This CDR3 has 12 residues. Germline values: CDR1 MNHEY, CDR2 SMNVEV (reference sequence).

This clonotype turned up a few times. The chain uses TRBV5-1 and TRBJ2-7, with 8 bases aligning to TRBD1. The V and J ends lost 2 bases and 7 bases, in that order; junction bases with no gene match: 8. This CDR3 is 14 amino acids long. Germline CDR1 and CDR2: SGHRS and YFSETQ. The CDR3 DNA is TGCGCCAGCAGCTTTGGGCAGGGGGCAGAAGAGCAGTACTTC. Translating gives CASSFGQGAEEQYF.

This clonotype was seen a handful of times. The chain links TRBV7-9 to TRBJ2-3, with TRBD1 identical over 10 bases. Germline CDR1 is SEHNR and CDR2 is FQNEAQ (reference sequence). The CDR3 is made up of 15 amino acids. The trim removed 5 bases at V and 2 bases at J, leaving 4 bases unmatched. DNA for the CDR3: TGTGCCAGCAGCCCCGGGACAGGGGCCACAGATACGCAGTATTTT. Its translation: CASSPGTGATDTQYF.

The chain uses TRBV5-6 and TRBJ1-5; D gene ambiguous. Germline loops: CDR1 SGHDT, CDR2 YYEEEE. The CDR3 has 14 residues. V lost 7 bases and J lost 0, with 11 bases in between. CDR3 sequence (DNA): TGTGCCAGCGTCCTCATGAATAGCAATCAGCCCCAGCATTTT. This encodes CASVLMNSNQPQHF.

The chain joins TRBV15 to TRBJ1-1; no clear D gene. This CDR3 has 15 amino acids. Trimming removed 0 bases from V and 1 base from J, with 9 bases in between. Germline V gives CDR1 LNHNV, CDR2 YYDKDF (reference sequence). DNA of the CDR3: TGTGCCACCAGCAGAGAGGGCAACTGGAACACTGAAGCTTTCTTT. It encodes CATSREGNWNTEAFF.

This clonotype was seen just once. This rearrangement joins TRBV5-1 to TRBJ2-6, with D possibly being TRBD1 (5 bases). Germline assignment: CDR1 SGHRS and CDR2 YFSETQ. Trimming removed 2 bases from V and 0 bases from J, with 12 bases in between. The CDR3 sequence is 17 residues long. The CDR3 loop is CASSLGDVLSGANVLTF. Written as DNA, the CDR3 is TGCGCCAGCAGCTTAGGGGATGTCCTCTCTGGGGCCAACGTCCTGACTTTC.

This clonotype occurred a few times. This chain joins TRBV6-5 and TRBJ1-1; TRBD1 might be the D (6 bases). The CDR3 is made up of 14 amino acids. CDR1 is MNHEY and CDR2 is SVGAGI in the germline V gene. V was trimmed by 2 bases and J by 3 bases, leaving 10 bases between them. The CDR3, as DNA: TGTGCCAGCAGTTACGAAAGGGGGTACACTGAAGCTTTCTTT. Amino acid sequence: CASSYERGYTEAFF.

This clonotype was found a few times. The chain joins TRBV29-1 to TRBJ1-3; maybe TRBD1 (6 bases). This CDR3 is built from 14 residues. Trimming left V 6 bases short and J 0 bases short, with 12 bases between. The germline V gene encodes CDR1 SQVTM and CDR2 ANQGSEA. This CDR3 is CSVGGGSSGNTIYF. The CDR3 DNA reads TGCAGCGTAGGAGGGGGTTCCTCTGGAAACACCATATATTTT. Full variable domain (remainder filled in from reference TRBV29-1 and TRBJ1-3): SAVISQKPSRDICQRGTSLTIQCQVDSQVTMMFWYRQQPGQSLTLIATANQGSEATYESGFVIDKFPISRPNLTFSTLTVSNMSPEDSSIYLCSVGGGSSGNTIYFGEGSWLTVV.